The T cell receptor (beta chain) described here comes from a study of T cell repertoires in cytomegalovirus infection. At the level of the study: Recently described HLA-C-restricted plus well-studied HLA-B-restricted CMV epitopes were used. CMV infection and matching HLA type were both indicated by public TCR beta signatures. Findings and caveats of the study: Summed public TCR beta family frequency identified CMV carriers bearing the relevant HLA.

TCRdb passed the reads through MiXCR, listing each CDR3 protein once. The table lists around 430,000 distinct CDR3 sequences, 42% of them singletons. The table lists this clonotype with a few counts. Antigen unknown. The length of the CDR3 is 16 residues. Trimming cost V 5 bases and J 0 bases, with 13 bases left between them. The V gene's germline CDR1 is SGHVT and CDR2 SQSDAQ. Specimen: cultured PBMCs, collected from culture after CMV antigen stimulation. The J gene is TRBJ1-4, the V gene TRBV7-4; D possibly corresponds to TRBD1 (5 bases). The origin of this receptor is a human donor in good health (CMV status not recorded). Some clones in this sample may be carry-over from other donors' samples. The CDR3 reads CASSPAQGATNEKLFF. The CDR3 nucleotides are TGTGCCAGCAGCCCCGCCCAGGGTGCAACTAATGAAAAACTGTTTTTT.